The 26 T cell receptor beta chains listed next were all sequenced from one sample in a study of cytomegalovirus exposure and HLA in healthy donors. With 60 Vbeta and 13 Jbeta primers, the PCR was carried out. Produced via immunoSEQ multiplex PCR; TCRdb's table is partial and in-frame only. The top ten hold 2% to 2.5% of the sample, which has 150,000 to 200,000 clones, around 77% seen once. Sequenced: PBMCs. The origin of the receptors is a man in his sixties in good health and CMV-seronegative.

The chain combines TRBV25-1 with TRBJ2-5, with 10 bases fitting TRBD2. The CDR3 has 17 amino acids. V dropped 5 bases and J dropped 4; count of bases not matched to a gene: 13. Germline V gene lookup returns CDR1 MGHDK and CDR2 SYGVNS. The chain's CDR3 is CASSLLRRASGRETQYF. The CDR3 bases are TGTGCCAGCAGTCTCCTCCGGCGGGCTAGCGGGAGAGAGACCCAGTACTTC.

The V and J genes are TRBV9 and TRBJ2-5, with a tentative D call TRBD2 (6 bases). The V end lost 3 bases, the J end lost 7 bases, and 19 bases lay between the germline ends. The germline gives CDR1 SGDLS, CDR2 YYNGEE. The CDR3 runs 15 residues. Here the CDR3 DNA reads TGTGCCAGCAGCGCCTCCGGGGGTTCGTCAGTGACCCAGTACTTC. Amino acid sequence: CASSASGGSSVTQYF.

This clone was counted a few times. V usage is TRBV7-9 and J usage is TRBJ2-1; the match to TRBD2 covers 8 bases. This CDR3 is built from 17 residues. Germline trimming cut 4 bases from V and 0 bases from J; bases unmatched to any gene: 8. Germline values: CDR1 SEHNR, CDR2 FQNEAQ (reference sequence). Here the CDR3 reads CASSSRGGSSSYNEQFF. CDR3 DNA: TGTGCCAGCAGCTCTCGGGGGGGGTCGAGCTCCTACAATGAGCAGTTCTTC.

This clone was recorded only once. This sequence joins TRBV7-9 and TRBJ2-3, with D unresolved. V dropped 0 bases and J dropped 2 bases, with 3 bases sitting between them. CDR1 and CDR2 from the germline V gene are SEHNR and FQNEAQ (reference sequence). This CDR3 region has 13 residues. Here the CDR3 DNA reads TGTGCCAGCAGCTTAGCCAACACAGATACGCAGTATTTT. The encoded protein is CASSLANTDTQYF. Full variable domain (remainder filled in from reference TRBV7-9 and TRBJ2-3): DTGVSQNPRHKITKRGQNVTFRCDPISEHNRLYWYRQTLGQGPEFLTYFQNEAQLEKSRLLSDRFSAERPKGSFSTLEIQRTEQGDSAMYLCASSLANTDTQYFGPGTRLTVL.

The rearrangement links TRBV7-9 to TRBJ2-1, with 9 bases aligning to TRBD2. V was pared by 3 bases and J by 9 bases, with 9 bases of the junction left unmatched. The CDR3 has 15 amino acids. Germline V gives CDR1 SEHNR, CDR2 FQNEAQ (reference sequence). The CDR3 sequence: CASSFPAGGQSEQFF. The CDR3, as DNA: TGTGCCAGCAGCTTTCCGGCGGGGGGGCAGAGTGAGCAGTTCTTC.

V and J are TRBV27 and TRBJ2-1; tentatively, D is TRBD1 (6 bases). Germline CDR1 and CDR2: MNHEY and SMNVEV (reference sequence). Trimming shortened V by 2 bases and J by 8 bases, and 16 bases separated the two germline ends. The CDR3 extends over 15 amino acids. In DNA form, the CDR3 reads TGTGCCAGCAGTTTAGCCCGTACAGGGAGAGATGAGCAGTTCTTC. It codes for CASSLARTGRDEQFF.

V gene TRBV7-9 combines with J gene TRBJ2-7, with TRBD2 identical over 9 bases. Trimming removed 5 bases from V and 1 base from J; junction bases left unmatched: 6. Germline loops: CDR1 SEHNR, CDR2 FQNEAQ (reference sequence). The CDR3 sequence is 15 residues long. CDR3 sequence reads: CASSPPSGTSYEQYF. CDR3 DNA sequence: TGTGCCAGCAGCCCCCCTAGCGGGACATCCTACGAGCAGTACTTC.

The genes are TRBV6-5 and TRBJ1-5; D is undetermined. Germline V lookup: CDR1 MNHEY, CDR2 SVGAGI. V was shortened by 5 bases and J by 6 bases, with 11 bases between the two germline ends. The CDR3 runs 13 residues. This CDR3 reads CASSEHSSQPQHF. The CDR3 nucleotides read TGTGCCAGCAGTGAACACAGCTCTCAGCCCCAGCATTTT.

The V and J genes are TRBV5-4 and TRBJ2-4, with 7 bases matching TRBD2. The J segment lost 8 bases and the V segment lost 7 bases, leaving 3 bases of the junction unmatched. This CDR3 spans 11 amino acids. Germline V gene sequence: CDR1 SGHNT, CDR2 YYREEE (reference sequence). CDR3 protein: CASGRGDIQYF. As DNA, the CDR3 is TGTGCCAGCGGCCGGGGGGACATTCAGTACTTC.

This chain connects TRBV5-1 to TRBJ1-2; D possibly corresponds to TRBD1 (5 bases). V dropped 3 bases and J dropped 2 bases, with 14 bases sitting between them. Germline CDR1 is SGHRS and CDR2 is YFSETQ. CDR3 length: 15 amino acids. CDR3 amino acids: CASSSTGHSNYGYTF. In DNA form, the CDR3 reads TGCGCCAGCAGCTCAACAGGACACTCGAACTATGGCTACACCTTC.

The V call is TRBV7-2, the J call TRBJ2-3, with TRBD1 matching over 8 bases. Germline CDR1 and CDR2: SGHTA and FQGNSA. This CDR3 region has 15 residues. V trimming: 5 bases; J trimming: 5 bases; junction bases outside the gene matches: 9. The CDR3: CASSPPRGPGDTQYF. The CDR3, as DNA: TGTGCCAGCAGCCCCCCCAGGGGGCCGGGAGATACGCAGTATTTT.

The chain couples TRBV6-1 to TRBJ2-5; D gene unclear. Trimming cost V 5 bases and J 3 bases, with 7 bases left between them. Per germline, CDR1 MNHNS and CDR2 SASEGT. The CDR3 covers 12 residues. In DNA, the CDR3 is TGTGCCAGCAGTCGGCTAGAAGAGACCCAGTACTTC. The encoded protein is CASSRLEETQYF.

This chain connects TRBV29-1 to TRBJ1-1, with unresolved D. Between the trimmed V and J ends, which lost 4 bases and 7 bases, there was a span of 7 bases. CDR1 and CDR2 from the germline V gene are SQVTM and ANQGSEA. This CDR3 region has 10 residues. This CDR3 is CSVGSFEAFF. CDR3 sequence (DNA): TGCAGCGTTGGTAGCTTTGAAGCTTTCTTT.

This clone was detected a few times. The gene calls are TRBV10-3 and TRBJ2-7, with 11 bases aligning to TRBD2. The CDR3 has 14 amino acids. The V gene end was trimmed by 6 bases and the J gene end by 4 bases; junction bases not matched to a gene: 5. Germline assignment: CDR1 ENHRY and CDR2 SYGVKD. CDR3: CAISRLAGSYEQYF. CDR3 DNA: TGTGCCATCAGCAGACTAGCGGGATCGTACGAGCAGTACTTC.

The chain is built from TRBV7-2 and TRBJ1-5, with D perhaps matching TRBD1 (6 bases). The V and J ends lost 1 base and 4 bases respectively, with 8 bases between them. The CDR3 is 14 residues long. Germline values: CDR1 SGHTA, CDR2 FQGNSA. CDR3 sequence: CASSLGTGNQPQHF. CDR3 nucleotides: TGTGCCAGCAGCTTAGGTACAGGGAATCAGCCCCAGCATTTT.

The V call is TRBV30, the J call TRBJ2-5, with D possibly TRBD1 on 5 matching bases. Trimming removed 3 bases from V and 2 bases from J, with 16 bases in between. The V gene's germline CDR1 is GTSNPN and CDR2 SVGIG (reference sequence). The CDR3 extends over 15 amino acids. The CDR3 is CAWSEKRQTQETQYF. The CDR3 DNA sequence: TGTGCCTGGAGCGAGAAAAGACAGACACAAGAGACCCAGTACTTC. The variable domain in full, completed from reference TRBV30 and TRBJ2-5, reads SQTIHQWPATLVQPVGSPLSLECTVEGTSNPNLYWYRQAAGRGLQLLFYSVGIGQISSEVPQNLSASRPQDRQFILSSKKLLLSDSGFYLCAWSEKRQTQETQYFGPGTRLLVL.

The chain combines TRBV7-2 with TRBJ1-3; D gene ambiguous. V gave up 2 bases and J gave up 0 bases, with 11 bases separating them. Germline V gene lookup returns CDR1 SGHTA and CDR2 FQGNSA. The CDR3 runs to 16 residues. CDR3 nucleotide sequence: TGTGCCAGCAGCTTATTCGCCAGAAGCTCTGGAAACACCATATATTTT. This gives the protein CASSLFARSSGNTIYF.

This rearrangement joins TRBV7-9 to TRBJ1-1, with D maybe TRBD1 (6 bases). The ends were cut back, 1 base at V and 7 bases at J, with 7 bases in the middle. Per germline, CDR1 SEHNR and CDR2 FQNEAQ (reference sequence). This CDR3 comprises 12 residues. The CDR3 sequence: CASSLEGGEAFF. CDR3 nucleotides: TGTGCCAGCAGCTTAGAAGGGGGTGAAGCTTTCTTT.

The chain links TRBV5-4 to TRBJ2-1, with D uncertain. V lost 1 base and J lost 8, with 10 bases in between. The germline CDR1 and CDR2 sequences are SGHNT and YYREEE (reference sequence). The CDR3 sequence is 13 residues long. The CDR3, as DNA: TGTGCCAGCAGCTTGTTGGCCCGGGATGAGCAGTTCTTC. Translating gives CASSLLARDEQFF.

This clone was seen only a few times. The chain employs TRBV6-1 and TRBJ1-2; unclear D gene. Trimming cost V 8 bases and J 5 bases, with 6 bases left between them. The germline CDR1 and CDR2 sequences are MNHNS and SASEGT. The CDR3 sequence is 10 residues long. For the CDR3, the DNA is TGTGCCAGCGGCTTGTATGGCTACACCTTC. Its translation is CASGLYGYTF.

Remarks on this clone: At one of its ends the junction is not consistent with the germline gene, which may arise from a read error. This CDR3 is CASSEAGRANVLTF. CDR3 nucleotides: TGTGCCAGCAGTGAAGCGGGCAGGGCTAACGTCCTGACTTTC. The V gene is TRBV6-1, the J gene TRBJ2-6, with D possibly TRBD1 on 5 matching bases. Germline lookup yields CDR1 MNHNS and CDR2 SASEGT. The CDR3 runs 14 residues.

CDR3 nucleotides: TGTGCCAGTAGGGCTGGACAGGGGGCAACAGATACGCAGTATTTT. This encodes CASRAGQGATDTQYF. The chain couples TRBV19 to TRBJ2-3, with 11 bases identical to TRBD1. The V and J ends lost 6 bases and 3 bases, in that order; junction bases with no gene match: 5. Germline CDR1 and CDR2: LNHDA and SQIVND (reference sequence). CDR3 length: 15 amino acids.

The rearrangement uses TRBV19 and TRBJ2-3, with D possibly being TRBD2 (5 bases). The V gene's germline CDR1 is LNHDA and CDR2 SQIVND (reference sequence). The CDR3 is 15 residues long. The germline V and J ends were trimmed by 0 bases and 6 bases, with 13 bases remaining between them. As DNA, the CDR3 is TGTGCCAGTAGTATAGAGAACCAACCGGGGGATACGCAGTATTTT. Protein product: CASSIENQPGDTQYF.

The gene calls are TRBV19 and TRBJ1-4; TRBD1 is a possible D gene (6 bases). Germline CDR1 reads LNHDA; CDR2 reads SQIVND (reference sequence). CDR3 length: 14 amino acids. V was shortened by 6 bases and J by 1 base, with 9 bases between the two germline ends. CDR3 amino acids: CASRVQGTNEKLFF. The CDR3 DNA reads as TGTGCCAGTAGGGTACAGGGAACTAATGAAAAACTGTTTTTT.

This chain uses TRBV6-1 with TRBJ1-5; TRBD1 matches 7 bases. Trimming took 8 bases from V and 6 from J; bases not matched to a gene: 13. Germline lookup yields CDR1 MNHNS and CDR2 SASEGT. The CDR3 has 15 residues. The CDR3 coding sequence is TGTGCCAGCCATCGGGACAGTCGCAACTTTCAGCCCCAGCATTTT. Its translation is CASHRDSRNFQPQHF.

The chain carries TRBV28 and TRBJ1-5, with D unclear. The CDR3 length is 14 residues. V gave up 5 bases and J gave up 2 bases, with 10 bases separating them. Germline loops: CDR1 MDHEN, CDR2 SYDVKM. The CDR3 DNA is TGTGCCAGCAGTCCAGAGGTCCGCAATCAGCCCCAGCATTTT. It encodes CASSPEVRNQPQHF.